This note documents a single TCR beta chain sequence. Its antigen is unidentified. Sequencing ends 3 residues short of the CDR3 end; the germline J gene provides the rest. Each donor provided roughly 5 to 8 ml of heparinized whole blood. The CDR3 is 15 residues long. CDR1 and CDR2 (germline): SGHVS, FQNEAQ. V was shortened by 5 bases and J by 4 bases, with 16 bases between the two germline ends. Repertoires were generated with immunoSEQ multiplex PCR, while TCRdb's copy carries only in-frame clones and drops some. The profile covers 40,000 or so clones, none occurring a single time. This entry is derived from a study of T cell clonality in common variable immunodeficiency. Study-level points and caveats: CVID subjects had higher TCRbeta clonality than healthy controls, most marked in about a third. In common variable immunodeficiency, TCR beta chains reportedly carried fewer deletions and N-nucleotide insertions.

This sequence originates from a person aged 18 to 75 in good health. Sequencing input: peripheral blood mononuclear cells. The chain carries TRBV7-8 and TRBJ2-3; D ambiguous. The DNA read from the CDR3 is TGTGCCAGCAGCAAATCCGAGGTGGCGGCAGATACG. Protein: CASSKSEVAADT. The whole CDR3 protein reads CASSKSEVAADTQYF. The full variable domain, in which reference TRBV7-8 and TRBJ2-3 provide the parts outside the CDR3, is GAGVSQSPRYKVAKRGQDVALRCDPISGHVSLFWYQQALGQGPEFLTYFQNEAQLDKSGLPSDRFFAERPEGSVSTLKIQRTQQEDSAVYLCASSKSEVAADTQYFGPGTRLTVL.